The subject of this entry is one T cell receptor beta chain. Antigen unknown. This entry is derived from a study of monozygotic twins with inflammatory bowel disease. Overall study results and limits: Especially with disease activity, IBD patients shared fewer clonotypes with others than healthy twins did.

Following a re-call of the 5' RACE reads, TCRdb has one entry per CDR3 protein and lacks DNA. This repertoire includes approximately 330,000 distinct CDR3 sequences. The CDR3 is 14 amino acids. CDR1 and CDR2 (germline): SGHRS, YFSETQ. This chain links TRBV5-1 with TRBJ1-1; TCRdb names TRBD1, which stays unverified in the absence of DNA. The receptor was isolated from a human donor with ulcerative colitis or Crohn's disease, or a healthy co-twin of an affected twin (not recorded which). Material: blood. CDR3: CASSAVRGATEAFF.